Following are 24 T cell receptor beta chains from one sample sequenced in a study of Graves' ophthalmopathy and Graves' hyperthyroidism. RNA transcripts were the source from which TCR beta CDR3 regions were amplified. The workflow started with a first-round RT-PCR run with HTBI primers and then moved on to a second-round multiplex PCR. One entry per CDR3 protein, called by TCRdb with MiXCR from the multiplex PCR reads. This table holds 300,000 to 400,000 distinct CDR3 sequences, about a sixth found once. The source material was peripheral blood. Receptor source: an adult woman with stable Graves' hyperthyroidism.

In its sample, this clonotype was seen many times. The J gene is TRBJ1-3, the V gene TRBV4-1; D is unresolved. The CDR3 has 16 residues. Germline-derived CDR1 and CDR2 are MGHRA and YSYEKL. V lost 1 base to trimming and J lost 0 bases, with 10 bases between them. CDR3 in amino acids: CASSQVSQSSGNTIYF. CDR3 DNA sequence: TGCGCCAGCAGCCAAGTTTCACAGAGCTCTGGAAACACCATATATTTT.

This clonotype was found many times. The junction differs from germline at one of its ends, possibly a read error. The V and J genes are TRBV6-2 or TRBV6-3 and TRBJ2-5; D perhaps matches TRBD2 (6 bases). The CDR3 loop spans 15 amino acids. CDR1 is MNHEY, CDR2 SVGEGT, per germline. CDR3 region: CASSYSGLIQETQYF. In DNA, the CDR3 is TGTGCCAGCAGCTACTCTGGACTAATCCAAGAGACCCAGTACTTC.

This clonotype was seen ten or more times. This CDR3 is CASSSGLADSYEQYF. DNA of the CDR3: TGTGCCAGCAGCTCAGGACTAGCGGACTCCTACGAGCAGTACTTC. This rearrangement joins TRBV13 to TRBJ2-7, with TRBD2 matching over 10 bases. The germline CDR1 and CDR2 sequences are PRHDT and FYEKMQ (reference sequence). The trim removed 4 bases at V and 0 bases at J, leaving 3 bases unmatched. CDR3 length: 15 amino acids.

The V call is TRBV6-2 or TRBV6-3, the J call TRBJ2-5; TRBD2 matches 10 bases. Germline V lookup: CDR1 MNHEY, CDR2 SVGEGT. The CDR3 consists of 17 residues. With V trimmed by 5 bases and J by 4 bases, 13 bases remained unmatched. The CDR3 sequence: CASSPTPLAGPAETQYF. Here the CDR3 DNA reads TGTGCCAGCAGTCCCACCCCACTAGCGGGACCGGCAGAGACCCAGTACTTC.

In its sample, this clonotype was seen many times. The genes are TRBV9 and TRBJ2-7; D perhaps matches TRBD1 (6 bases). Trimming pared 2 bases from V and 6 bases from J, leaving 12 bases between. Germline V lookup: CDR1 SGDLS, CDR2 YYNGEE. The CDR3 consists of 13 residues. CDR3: CASSVQGFGEQYF. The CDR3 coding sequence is TGTGCCAGCAGCGTGCAGGGGTTTGGCGAGCAGTACTTC.

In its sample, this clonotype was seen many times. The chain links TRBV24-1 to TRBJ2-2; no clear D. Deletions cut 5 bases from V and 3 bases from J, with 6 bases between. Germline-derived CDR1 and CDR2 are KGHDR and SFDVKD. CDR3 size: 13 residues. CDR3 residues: CATSGIYTGELFF. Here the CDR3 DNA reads TGTGCCACCAGTGGTATTTACACCGGGGAGCTGTTTTTT.

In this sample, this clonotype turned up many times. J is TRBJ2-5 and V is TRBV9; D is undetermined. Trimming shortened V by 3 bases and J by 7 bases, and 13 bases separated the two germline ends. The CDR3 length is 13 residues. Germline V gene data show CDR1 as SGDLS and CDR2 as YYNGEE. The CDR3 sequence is CASSADGRMTQYF. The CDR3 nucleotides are TGTGCCAGCAGCGCCGATGGCAGAATGACCCAGTACTTC.

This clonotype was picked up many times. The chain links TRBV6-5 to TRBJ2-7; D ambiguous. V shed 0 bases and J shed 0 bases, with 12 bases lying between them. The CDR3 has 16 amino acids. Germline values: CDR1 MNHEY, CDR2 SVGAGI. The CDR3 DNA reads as TGTGCCAGCAGTTACTCGATGCAGGCGAGCTCCTACGAGCAGTACTTC. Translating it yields CASSYSMQASSYEQYF.

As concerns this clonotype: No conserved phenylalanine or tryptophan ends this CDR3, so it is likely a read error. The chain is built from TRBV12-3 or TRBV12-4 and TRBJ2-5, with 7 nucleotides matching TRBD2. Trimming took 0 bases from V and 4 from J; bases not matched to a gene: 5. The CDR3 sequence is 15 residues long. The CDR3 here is CASSLAGREGETQYL. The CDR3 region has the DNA TGTGCCAGCAGTTTAGCAGGGAGGGAAGGAGAGACCCAGTACCTC.

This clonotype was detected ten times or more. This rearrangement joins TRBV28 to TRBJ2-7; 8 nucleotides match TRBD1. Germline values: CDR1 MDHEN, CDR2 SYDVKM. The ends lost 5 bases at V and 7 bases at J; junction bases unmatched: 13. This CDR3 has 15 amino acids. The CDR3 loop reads CASSASGGAIGEQYF. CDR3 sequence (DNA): TGTGCCAGCAGTGCTTCAGGGGGCGCGATCGGAGAGCAGTACTTC.

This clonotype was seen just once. The CDR3 region is CATGGDSNYGYTF. The DNA for the CDR3 is TGTGCCACCGGTGGTGACTCTAACTATGGCTACACCTTC. J is TRBJ1-2 and V is TRBV6-1; D unclear. Germline V gene data show CDR1 as MNHNS and CDR2 as SASEGT. The CDR3 covers 13 residues. With 10 bases removed from V and 0 bases from J, the gap between germline ends came to 12 bases.

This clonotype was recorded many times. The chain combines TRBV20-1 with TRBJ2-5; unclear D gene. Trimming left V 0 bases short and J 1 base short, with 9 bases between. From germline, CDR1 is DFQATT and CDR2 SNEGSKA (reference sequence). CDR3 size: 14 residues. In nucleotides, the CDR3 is TGCAGTGCTAGAGATGACGGCAGCCAAGAGACCCAGTACTTC. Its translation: CSARDDGSQETQYF.

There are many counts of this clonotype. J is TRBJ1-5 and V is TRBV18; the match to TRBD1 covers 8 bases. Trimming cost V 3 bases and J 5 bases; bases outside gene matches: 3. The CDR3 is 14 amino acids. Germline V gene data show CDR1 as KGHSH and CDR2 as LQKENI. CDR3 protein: CASSPDREDQPQHF. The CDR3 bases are TGTGCCAGCTCACCGGACAGGGAGGATCAGCCCCAGCATTTT.

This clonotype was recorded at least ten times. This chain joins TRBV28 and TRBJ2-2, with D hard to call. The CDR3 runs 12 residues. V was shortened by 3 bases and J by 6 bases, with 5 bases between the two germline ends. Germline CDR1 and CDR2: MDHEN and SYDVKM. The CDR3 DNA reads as TGTGCCAGCAGTTTGTGGTCCGGGGAGCTGTTTTTT. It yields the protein CASSLWSGELFF.

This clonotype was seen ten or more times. The CDR3 DNA follows: TGTGCCAGCAAACAGGACAGGGGGCGCGACACTGAAGCTTTCTTT. This translates into CASKQDRGRDTEAFF. This sequence joins TRBV6-1 and TRBJ1-1, with TRBD1 matching over 11 bases. This CDR3 is 15 amino acids long. CDR1 is MNHNS and CDR2 is SASEGT in the germline V gene. The trim removed 7 bases at V and 3 bases at J, leaving 7 bases unmatched.

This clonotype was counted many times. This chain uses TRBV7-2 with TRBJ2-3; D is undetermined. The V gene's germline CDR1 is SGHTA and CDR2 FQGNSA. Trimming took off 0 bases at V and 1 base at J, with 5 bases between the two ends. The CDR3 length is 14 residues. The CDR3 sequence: CASSLAFGTDTQYF. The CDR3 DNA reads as TGTGCCAGCAGCTTAGCTTTCGGCACAGATACGCAGTATTTT.

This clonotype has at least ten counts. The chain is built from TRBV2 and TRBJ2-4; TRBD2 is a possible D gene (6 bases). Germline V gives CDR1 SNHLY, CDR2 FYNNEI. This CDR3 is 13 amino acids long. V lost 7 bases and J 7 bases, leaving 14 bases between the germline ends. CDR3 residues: CASTSERENIQYF. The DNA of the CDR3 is TGTGCCAGCACTTCGGAACGGGAGAACATTCAGTACTTC.

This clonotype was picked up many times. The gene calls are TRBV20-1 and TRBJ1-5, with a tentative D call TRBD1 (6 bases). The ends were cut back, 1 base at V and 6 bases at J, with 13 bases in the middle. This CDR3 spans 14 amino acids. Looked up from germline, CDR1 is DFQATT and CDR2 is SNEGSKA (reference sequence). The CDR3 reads CSARARDTFQPQHF. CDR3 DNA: TGCAGTGCTAGAGCTCGGGACACCTTTCAGCCCCAGCATTTT.

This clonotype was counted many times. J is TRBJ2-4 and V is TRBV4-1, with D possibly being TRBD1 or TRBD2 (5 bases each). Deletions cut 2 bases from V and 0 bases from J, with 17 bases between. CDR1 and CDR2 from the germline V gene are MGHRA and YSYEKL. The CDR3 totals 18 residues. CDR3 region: CASSQPPGQLLAKNIQYF. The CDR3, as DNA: TGCGCCAGCAGCCAACCCCCGGGGCAGCTTCTAGCCAAAAACATTCAGTACTTC.

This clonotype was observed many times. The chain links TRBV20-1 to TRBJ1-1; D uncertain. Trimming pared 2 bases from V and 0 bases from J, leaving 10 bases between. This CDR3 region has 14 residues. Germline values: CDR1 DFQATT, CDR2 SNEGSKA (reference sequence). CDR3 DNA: TGCAGTGCTAGAATTCCGGGGATGAACACTGAAGCTTTCTTT. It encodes CSARIPGMNTEAFF.

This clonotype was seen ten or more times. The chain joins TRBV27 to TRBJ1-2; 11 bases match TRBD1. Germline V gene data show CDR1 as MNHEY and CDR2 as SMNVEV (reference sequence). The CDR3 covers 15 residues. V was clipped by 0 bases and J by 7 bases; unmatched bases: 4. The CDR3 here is CASSLSRTGGIGYTF. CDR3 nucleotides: TGTGCCAGCAGTTTATCGAGGACAGGGGGCATTGGCTACACCTTC.

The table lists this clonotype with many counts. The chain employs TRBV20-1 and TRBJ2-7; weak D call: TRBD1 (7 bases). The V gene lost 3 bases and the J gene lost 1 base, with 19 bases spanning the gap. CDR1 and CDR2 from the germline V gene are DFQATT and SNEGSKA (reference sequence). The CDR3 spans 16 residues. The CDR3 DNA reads TGCAGTGCTAGGCCCCTCCAGGGGGGTGTGTCCTACGAGCAGTACTTC. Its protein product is CSARPLQGGVSYEQYF.

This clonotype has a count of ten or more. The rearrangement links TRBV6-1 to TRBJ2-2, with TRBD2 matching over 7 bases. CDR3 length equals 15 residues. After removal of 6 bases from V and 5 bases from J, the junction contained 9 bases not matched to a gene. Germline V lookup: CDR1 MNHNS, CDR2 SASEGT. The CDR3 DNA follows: TGTGCCAGCAGACCCCCGGGACTATTAACCGGGGAGCTGTTTTTT. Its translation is CASRPPGLLTGELFF.

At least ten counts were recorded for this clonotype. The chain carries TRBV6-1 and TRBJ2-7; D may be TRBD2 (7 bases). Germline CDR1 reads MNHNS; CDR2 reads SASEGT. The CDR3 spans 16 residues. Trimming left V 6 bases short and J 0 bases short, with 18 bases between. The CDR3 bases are TGTGCCAGCAGCTCCGGGGGGCAGGGTAGCTCCTACGAGCAGTACTTC. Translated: CASSSGGQGSSYEQYF.